Shown below are 8 T cell receptor beta chains from a single sample sequenced in a study of blood T cell repertoires in COVID-19. Only in-frame clones appear in the TCRdb table, and some are missing; sequencing was by immunoSEQ multiplex PCR. Seen here are under 300,000 clones, more than 75% observed once, and the top ten hold about 16%. The sequencing input was PBMCs or T cells enriched from blood (not recorded which). The receptor set was obtained from a man aged 18-30 years who had recovered from COVID-19.

The gene calls are TRBV19 and TRBJ1-2, with D uncertain. The CDR3 loop spans 15 amino acids. Per the germline V gene, CDR1 is LNHDA and CDR2 is SQIVND (reference sequence). V dropped 0 bases and J dropped 8 bases, with 16 bases sitting between them. CDR3 sequence: CASSIDRTGTRGYTF. The DNA of the CDR3 is TGTGCCAGTAGTATAGATAGGACGGGAACGCGCGGCTACACCTTC. The full variable domain, completed using reference TRBV19 and TRBJ1-2, is DGGITQSPKYLFRKEGQNVTLSCEQNLNHDAMYWYRQDPGQGLRLIYYSQIVNDFQKGDIAEGYSVSREKKESFPLTVTSAQKNPTAFYLCASSIDRTGTRGYTFGSGTRLTVV.

The chain uses TRBV7-2 and TRBJ1-5; D not resolved. The V gene lost 5 bases and the J gene lost 6 bases, with 11 bases spanning the gap. This CDR3 comprises 13 residues. Germline lookup yields CDR1 SGHTA and CDR2 FQGNSA. The CDR3 nucleotides are TGTGCCAGCAGCGTAGATCACGGTCAGCCCCAGCATTTT. It yields the protein CASSVDHGQPQHF.

The gene calls are TRBV6-5 and TRBJ1-5, with D perhaps matching TRBD1 (5 bases). The germline V gene has CDR1 MNHEY and CDR2 SVGAGI. CDR3 length equals 13 residues. The CDR3 protein is CSPGGMSNQPQHF. The CDR3 region has the DNA TGTTCACCGGGGGGGATGAGCAATCAGCCCCAGCATTTT.

The chain has TRBV5-1 and TRBJ1-2; D unresolved. Trimming shortened V by 4 bases and J by 1 base, and 11 bases separated the two germline ends. Germline CDR1 SGHRS, CDR2 YFSETQ. The CDR3 covers 14 residues. In nucleotides, the CDR3 is TGCGCCAGCAGCCTGGACGGAGTTAACTATGGCTACACCTTC. This codes for CASSLDGVNYGYTF.

The V call is TRBV7-9, the J call TRBJ2-5; 9 bases map to TRBD2. Germline V gives CDR1 SEHNR, CDR2 FQNEAQ (reference sequence). CDR3 length equals 15 residues. With V trimmed by 4 bases and J by 4 bases, 7 bases remained unmatched. The CDR3 DNA reads TGTGCCAGCAGCTCAAGGCTAGCGGGGTTAGAGACCCAGTACTTC. Its protein product is CASSSRLAGLETQYF.

A word on this clone: At one end, the junction sequence differs from germline, possibly due to a read error. The chain couples TRBV6-5 to TRBJ1-5; D is unclear. Per germline, CDR1 MNHEY and CDR2 SVGAGI. The CDR3 is 15 amino acids. In DNA, the CDR3 is TGTGCCAGCTCCAAGGCCGGGTATAGCGATCAGCCCCAGCATTTT. Translation: CASSKAGYSDQPQHF.

The chain recombines TRBV5-1 with TRBJ2-2; 13 bases agree with TRBD2. The CDR3 is 18 amino acids. CDR1 and CDR2 from the germline V gene are SGHRS and YFSETQ. V dropped 1 base and J dropped 3; count of bases not matched to a gene: 6. The CDR3 is CASSLRGLAGTYTGELFF. CDR3 bases: TGCGCCAGCAGCTTGCGGGGACTAGCGGGGACCTACACCGGGGAGCTGTTTTTT.

The CDR3 DNA sequence: TGTGCCAGCGAGCGGAGAGCCAAAAACATTCAGTACTTC. This translates into CASERRAKNIQYF. The rearrangement links TRBV2 to TRBJ2-4; tentative D call: TRBD2 (5 bases). The CDR3 has 13 amino acids. Per germline, CDR1 SNHLY and CDR2 FYNNEI. The germline V and J ends were trimmed by 8 bases and 0 bases, with 8 bases remaining between them.